The 8 T cell receptor beta chains in this list originate from one sample, sequenced in a study of long-term antiretroviral therapy in people with HIV. Survey-level immunoSEQ v3.0 assays were run. The data were produced by immunoSEQ multiplex PCR, yet TCRdb's version contains in-frame clones alone and is incomplete. The table has roughly 28,000 clones, roughly 80% seen once. The material was unsorted PBMCs, obtained 3 years after starting antiretroviral therapy. These receptors were obtained from a man aged 35 to 55 with HIV.

The chain links TRBV5-4 to TRBJ2-7; either TRBD1 or TRBD2 may fit D (8 bases each). CDR3 length: 17 amino acids. The V end was cut by 0 bases, the J end by 5 bases, with 21 bases between. The germline V gene has CDR1 SGHNT and CDR2 YYREEE (reference sequence). CDR3 amino acids: CASSLGRLATQGDEQYF. The CDR3 DNA follows: TGTGCCAGCAGCTTGGGGAGACTAGCGACACAGGGGGACGAGCAGTACTTC. Together with reference TRBV5-4 and TRBJ2-7, the CDR3 gives the full variable domain: ETGVTQSPTHLIKTRGQQVTLRCSSQSGHNTVSWYQQALGQGPQFIFQYYREEENGRGNFPPRFSGLQFPNYSSELNVNALELDDSALYLCASSLGRLATQGDEQYFGPGTRLTVT.

This chain links TRBV18 with TRBJ1-1, with D uncertain. Trimming stripped 3 bases from V and 7 bases from J, with 9 bases between. From germline, CDR1 is KGHSH and CDR2 LQKENI. The CDR3 extends over 12 amino acids. CDR3 residues: CASSPTNREAFF. DNA of the CDR3: TGTGCCAGCTCACCTACTAATCGTGAAGCTTTCTTT.

The chain combines TRBV7-8 with TRBJ2-5; 8 nucleotides match TRBD2. CDR3 length: 13 amino acids. Germline loops: CDR1 SGHVS, CDR2 FQNEAQ. The J segment lost 5 bases and the V segment lost 10 bases, leaving 9 bases of the junction unmatched. This chain's CDR3 is CATGPLAVETQYF. As DNA, the CDR3 is TGTGCCACCGGTCCACTAGCGGTTGAGACCCAGTACTTC.

The V gene is TRBV6-5, the J gene TRBJ2-7, with D unclear. The CDR3 covers 16 residues. Germline-derived CDR1 and CDR2 are MNHEY and SVGAGI. V lost 4 bases and J lost 4, with 20 bases in between. CDR3 amino acids: CASSSGRLSIVYEQYF. CDR3 coding DNA: TGTGCCAGCAGTTCAGGCCGCCTAAGCATAGTTTACGAGCAGTACTTC.

The chain has TRBV10-3 and TRBJ2-7; TRBD2 matches at 12 bases. The CDR3 runs to 15 residues. The germline V gene encodes CDR1 ENHRY and CDR2 SYGVKD. The ends lost 5 bases at V and 4 bases at J; junction bases unmatched: 6. The CDR3 spells CAISIGLAGQYEQYF. CDR3 DNA sequence: TGTGCCATCAGTATAGGACTAGCGGGACAATACGAGCAGTACTTC.

This clone was counted a few times. The chain carries TRBV6-4 and TRBJ1-1; TRBD1 might be the D (5 bases). Germline V gene data show CDR1 as MRHNA and CDR2 as SNTAGT. V dropped 4 bases and J dropped 2 bases, with 8 bases sitting between them. This CDR3 is built from 13 residues. CDR3 bases: TGTGCCAGCAGTGGGGGCCGAAACACTGAAGCTTTCTTT. It codes for CASSGGRNTEAFF.

The CDR3 region has the DNA TGTGCCTGGAGTCTACAGGGGGGAAATGAAAAACTGTTTTTT. This gives the protein CAWSLQGGNEKLFF. This chain connects TRBV30 to TRBJ1-4, with 8 positions matching TRBD1. CDR1 is GTSNPN and CDR2 is SVGIG in the germline V gene (reference sequence). CDR3 length: 14 residues. Losses at the gene ends were 2 bases for V and 5 bases for J; bases not matched to a gene: 4.

The chain couples TRBV28 to TRBJ1-2; D is ambiguous. Germline V gene lookup returns CDR1 MDHEN and CDR2 SYDVKM. V was clipped by 6 bases and J by 4 bases, with 15 bases between them. This CDR3 is 14 amino acids long. The CDR3 loop reads CASSSLLSAYGYTF. The DNA of the CDR3 is TGTGCCAGCAGCTCCTTGTTGAGTGCCTATGGCTACACCTTC.